This T cell receptor beta chain was observed in a study of T cell responses to AZD1222 COVID-19 vaccine. Looked up from germline, CDR1 is MNHEY and CDR2 is SMNVEV (reference sequence). The CDR3 is made up of 13 amino acids. V lost 6 bases, J lost 3 bases, and 8 bases lay in between. Regarding the study as a whole: Close to half of spike-specific TCRs reportedly recognize unmutated variant regions.

Produced via immunoSEQ multiplex PCR; TCRdb's table is partial and in-frame only. This sample yields under 110,000 clones, of which almost 90% are seen a single time; approximately 5.4% belongs to the top ten. A word on this clone: Its antigen is undetermined.

Sequencing was performed on peripheral blood, taken on day 0 of AZD1222 vaccination. V is TRBV27 and J is TRBJ1-4; no clear D. The receptor comes from an adult in good health. DNA of the CDR3: TGTGCCAGCAGAAGGTTAGCTAATGAAAAACTGTTTTTT. As protein: CASRRLANEKLFF.